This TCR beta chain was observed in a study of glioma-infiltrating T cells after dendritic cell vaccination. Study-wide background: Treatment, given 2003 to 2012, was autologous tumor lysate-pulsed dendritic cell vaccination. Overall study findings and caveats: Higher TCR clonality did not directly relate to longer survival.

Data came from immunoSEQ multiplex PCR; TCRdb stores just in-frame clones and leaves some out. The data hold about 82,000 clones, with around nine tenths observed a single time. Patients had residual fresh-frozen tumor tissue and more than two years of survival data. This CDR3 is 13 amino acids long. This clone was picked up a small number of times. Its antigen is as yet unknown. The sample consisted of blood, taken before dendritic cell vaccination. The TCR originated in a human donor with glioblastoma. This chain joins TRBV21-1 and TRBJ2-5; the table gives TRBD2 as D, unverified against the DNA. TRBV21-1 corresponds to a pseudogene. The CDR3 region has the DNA TGTGCCAGCAGCCAACCGGAGGCGGAGACCCAGTACTTC. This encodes CASSQPEAETQYF.